The clone carrying this T cell receptor beta chain was seen at least ten times. The antigen remains unidentified. The data stem from a study of T-cell reconstitution after alpha-beta-depleted transplantation in children. Whole-study results and caveats: At one year after transplant, newly produced T cells mostly accounted for T-cell counts and diversity.

The CDR3 runs 15 residues. CDR1 is DFQATT and CDR2 is SNEGSKA in the germline V gene (reference sequence). Trimming took 1 base from V and 0 from J, leaving 12 bases between them. Preparation of the TCRbeta library used unique molecular identifiers. MiXCR, applied by TCRdb to the PCR reads, yields one record per CDR3 protein. The data contain some 120,000 distinct CDR3 sequences, around 9.8% of them singletons. The sequence came from a girl younger than two who had a stem cell transplant for combined immunodeficiency, so the T cells may come from the graft donor. This chain links TRBV20-1 with TRBJ1-1; D unclear. Sequenced here: PBMCs, mostly from graft donor cells, sampled 180 days after TCRalphabeta/CD19-depleted stem cell transplant. In DNA form, the CDR3 reads TGCAGTGCTAGAGTGGTGCTCGAGGTGAACACTGAAGCTTTCTTT. It yields the protein CSARVVLEVNTEAFF.